The rows below give T cell receptor beta chains drawn from one sample of a study of monozygotic twins with inflammatory bowel disease. TCRdb re-called the 5' RACE reads; one entry per CDR3 protein, DNA not given. Seen in this sample are 110,000 to 150,000 distinct CDR3 sequences; the ten most common clones hold 1.2%. The material sequenced was blood. These receptors originate from a human donor with ulcerative colitis or Crohn's disease, or a healthy co-twin of an affected twin (not recorded which). The CDR3 runs from the conserved cysteine through the conserved F or W.

j_call v_call cdr3_aa
TRBJ2-5 TRBV20-1 CSATFPAETQYF
TRBJ2-2 TRBV6-5 CASTVPGTGELFF
TRBJ2-7 TRBV7-2 CASSLGRDPYEQYF
TRBJ2-3 TRBV9 CASSVGVGLPTDTQYF
TRBJ2-7 TRBV12-3/TRBV12-4 CASSFAYEQYF
TRBJ2-1 TRBV27 CASSLSPRWTGYNEQFF
TRBJ2-1 TRBV29-1 CSVGIAAYNEQFF
TRBJ2-3 TRBV20-1 CSANPGLAGGETWNADTQYF
TRBJ2-7 TRBV7-2 CASSLSTGTTSYEQYF
TRBJ1-5 TRBV6-1 CASSEGTLVQPQHF
TRBJ2-2 TRBV12-3/TRBV12-4 CASSPSRIGTGELFF
TRBJ1-5 TRBV12-3/TRBV12-4 CASSVFQPQHF
TRBJ2-1 TRBV3-1 CASSQVVPGTYYRGGYNEQFF
TRBJ1-2 TRBV30 CAWSGLGQGQYGYTF
TRBJ2-7 TRBV5-1 CASSLSWAYEQYF
TRBJ2-2 TRBV10-3 CAAGLAGTNTGELFF
TRBJ1-5 TRBV2 CASSVVSREPRNQPQHF
TRBJ1-1 TRBV2 CASRATGGRTEAFF
TRBJ2-7 TRBV9 CASSVGGEVSYEQYF
TRBJ2-7 TRBV20-1 CSAIHRVEQYF
TRBJ2-3 TRBV19 CASSAIRDFSTDTQYF
TRBJ1-2 TRBV7-2 CASSLETGRSYGYTF
TRBJ2-1 TRBV27 CASSSRGREAFF
TRBJ2-3 TRBV10-1 CASSESPGATQYF
TRBJ1-1 TRBV18 CASSPSQQGQGTEAFF
TRBJ1-1 TRBV5-1 CASSLGNRENTEAFF
TRBJ1-5 TRBV20-1 CSASRSPNQPQHF
TRBJ2-1 TRBV4-3 CASSQQAGFTYNEQFF
TRBJ2-1 TRBV29-1 CSVGASGYNEQFF
TRBJ1-2 TRBV25-1 CASSEYGTEGYTF
TRBJ1-2 TRBV3-1 CASSRGLNYGYTF
TRBJ1-3 TRBV15 CATSRDMGLSNTIYF
TRBJ1-5 TRBV20-1 CSASGGANQPQHF
TRBJ1-3 TRBV12-3/TRBV12-4 CASSFFQGSIGNTIYF
TRBJ2-1 TRBV12-3/TRBV12-4 CASSGQGARERQFF
TRBJ2-5 TRBV6-2/TRBV6-3 CASSEGLVGETQYF
TRBJ1-2 TRBV20-1 CSASPGQGVSGYTF
TRBJ1-3 TRBV30 CAWSHMVDTIYF
TRBJ2-2 TRBV7-3 CASSSSGSPISNTGELFF
TRBJ2-7 TRBV20-1 CSARGLGGSFEQYF
TRBJ1-5 TRBV9 CASSTGLSQPQHF
TRBJ2-3 TRBV5-1 CASSLEVGTDTQYF
TRBJ2-7 TRBV5-1 CASSSSLAGANYEQYF
TRBJ1-4 TRBV28 CASGTGGGGKLFF
TRBJ2-3 TRBV4-1 CASQDRGTVTDTQYF
TRBJ1-1 TRBV30 CAWSVYLNTEAFF
TRBJ1-5 TRBV20-1 CSARPDRNQPQHF
TRBJ1-5 TRBV28 CASSPDRGSHQPQHF
TRBJ2-1 TRBV10-2 CASSDGAGDEQFF
TRBJ2-7 TRBV5-1 CASSLTTSGATYEQYF
TRBJ2-1 TRBV5-1 CASLEGQGSYNEQFF
TRBJ1-6 TRBV11-2 CASSPQGADNSPLHF
TRBJ1-2 TRBV18 CASSPNPSEGWGGYTF
TRBJ2-3 TRBV5-1 CASSLIGDRTDTQYF
TRBJ1-5 TRBV7-9 CASSFGLDSNQPQHF